Sequencing of this T cell receptor beta chain was carried out in a study of tumor-infiltrating lymphocytes in primary liver carcinoma. Notes on this clonotype: What it recognizes is unknown. Germline is not matched at one junction end, which may reflect a read error.

Findings and limits, study-wide: Tumor samples exhibited a significantly greater top-250-clone fraction than blood samples (p = 0.039). Owing to bulk unsorted samples, no comparison was made between CD4+ and CD8+ repertoires.

TCR beta cDNA was prepared out of about 530 ng total RNA by means of a constant-region primer. Slightly modified ARM-PCR served as the procedure for the TCR beta libraries. These libraries came from three rounds of nested multiplex PCR. Forward primers for TRBV1-TRBV30 and a C-beta reverse primer served the first two PCR rounds, at roughly 10 cycles each. TCRdb re-called the multiplex PCR reads with MiXCR, one entry per CDR3 protein. The sample holds approximately 340,000 distinct CDR3 sequences, 65% seen once. The length of the CDR3 is 15 residues. CDR1 and CDR2 (germline): LNHDA, SQIVND (reference sequence). The source of the blood RNA was unsorted whole blood, and germline DNA was extracted as well.

V usage is TRBV19 and J usage is TRBJ1-2; TRBD1 is a possible D gene (6 bases). This receptor was taken from a middle-aged man with primary liver carcinoma and hepatitis B virus infection. Sequenced material: peripheral blood. The CDR3 nucleotides read TGTGGCAGTAGTAGAACCTCAGGGACACCTTATGGCTACACCTTC. Translating gives CGSSRTSGTPYGYTF.